These T cell receptor beta chains were read from a single sample in a study of vaccination effects on CD4 cells after COVID-19. No antigen has been assigned to these receptors. The data were produced by immunoSEQ multiplex PCR, yet TCRdb's version contains in-frame clones alone and is incomplete. The sample records about 68,000 clones, roughly 80% being singletons. Here the sequenced sample was CD4+ T cells from PBMCs cultured with SARS-CoV-2 spike peptides, taken before COVID-19 vaccination. Receptor source: a human donor who received a COVID-19 vaccine. Each CDR3 is given with its conserved first and last residue. The D gene is left open where the match is weak. Clone sizes are given selectively: once, few, many, or a class where the clone is expanded.

D,V,size,J,CDR3,DNA
TRBD1,TRBV9,-,TRBJ1-1,CASSVVGQTNTEAFF,TGTGCCAGCAGCGTAGTGGGACAGACGAACACTGAAGCTTTCTTT
-,TRBV5-1,-,TRBJ1-2,CASSTQPGNSNYGYTF,TGCGCCAGCAGCACCCAACCGGGCAATTCTAACTATGGCTACACCTTC
-,TRBV6-4,once,TRBJ1-2,CASSVSGYNYGYTF,TGTGCCAGCAGTGTGTCAGGGTACAACTATGGCTACACCTTC
TRBD1,TRBV28,few,TRBJ1-2,CASTVYGQGTSYTF,TGTGCCAGCACGGTTTACGGACAGGGGACGAGCTACACCTTC
TRBD1,TRBV30,-,TRBJ1-5,CAWSVARDSFSNQPQHF,TGTGCCTGGAGTGTAGCCCGGGACAGTTTTAGCAATCAGCCCCAGCATTTT
TRBD1,TRBV5-1,-,TRBJ1-1,CASSARQGALNTEAFF,TGCGCCAGCAGCGCCCGACAGGGGGCCTTGAACACTGAAGCTTTCTTT
-,TRBV15,once,TRBJ2-1,CASRLGTALYNEQFF,TGTGCCTCTAGATTAGGGACGGCTCTTTACAATGAGCAGTTCTTC
TRBD2,TRBV2,-,TRBJ2-1,CASSGPSGGGKNEQFF,TGTGCCAGCAGTGGGCCTAGCGGGGGAGGAAAGAATGAGCAGTTCTTC
-,TRBV6-5,-,TRBJ1-1,CASSYSYVLRNTEAFF,TGTGCCAGCAGTTACTCGTACGTACTCCGGAACACTGAAGCTTTCTTT
-,TRBV6-2/TRBV6-3,-,TRBJ2-2,CASSYLMGNTGELFF,TGTGCCAGCAGTTACCTGATGGGGAACACCGGGGAGCTGTTTTTT
TRBD1,TRBV10-3,-,TRBJ1-1,CATLTGTGGGSTEAFF,TGTGCCACACTAACCGGGACAGGGGGGGGGTCGACTGAAGCTTTCTTT
-,TRBV24-1,-,TRBJ2-3,CATSDLGRVSTDTQYF,TGTGCCACCAGTGATTTAGGGCGGGTCTCCACAGATACGCAGTATTTT
-,TRBV25-1,-,TRBJ1-1,CASSESLRATEAFF,TGTGCCAGCAGTGAATCTCTAAGAGCGACTGAAGCTTTCTTT
TRBD1,TRBV7-2,-,TRBJ1-4,CASSPWTGPVLDNEKLFF,TGTGCCAGCAGCCCGTGGACAGGACCGGTTTTGGACAATGAAAAACTGTTTTTT
-,TRBV5-1,-,TRBJ2-1,CASSLGHGDVQFF,TGCGCCAGCAGCTTGGGACACGGAGACGTGCAGTTCTTC
-,TRBV19,-,TRBJ2-3,CASSIGFRDTQYF,TGTGCCAGTAGTATAGGGTTCCGGGATACGCAGTATTTT
-,TRBV9,-,TRBJ1-2,CASSVDRSGGYTF,TGTGCCAGCAGCGTAGACAGGTCCGGAGGCTACACCTTC